These 9 T cell receptor beta chains were all obtained from the same sample, sequenced in a study of blood T cell repertoires in COVID-19. The protocol was immunoSEQ multiplex PCR, while the TCRdb copy is restricted to in-frame clones and leaves out a portion. The table records about 42,000 clones, about 78% of them present only once. The sample was peripheral blood. These receptors were collected from a man between 65 and 79 years old with active or convalescent COVID-19.

This clone has only one observation. The genes are TRBV7-9 and TRBJ1-2, with a weak D call TRBD1 (5 bases). CDR1 and CDR2 (germline): SEHNR, FQNEAQ (reference sequence). The CDR3 runs 13 residues. V gave up 3 bases and J gave up 7 bases, with 12 bases separating them. The CDR3 DNA sequence: TGTGCCAGCAGCTTGCAGGGATCGATTGGCTACACCTTC. Its translation is CASSLQGSIGYTF.

V and J are TRBV7-9 and TRBJ2-1, with TRBD1 matching over 10 bases. J lost 5 bases, V lost 6 bases, and 10 bases had no gene match. The CDR3 runs to 16 residues. CDR1 is SEHNR, CDR2 FQNEAQ, per germline (reference sequence). This chain's CDR3 is CASRDSGTGVNNEQFF. The CDR3 region has the DNA TGTGCCAGCAGGGACTCCGGGACAGGGGTTAACAATGAGCAGTTCTTC.

The chain recombines TRBV29-1 with TRBJ2-3; 11 nucleotides agree with TRBD2. From germline, CDR1 is SQVTM and CDR2 ANQGSEA. The CDR3 length is 14 residues. J gave up 4 bases and V 7 bases, and 7 bases lay outside the gene matches. The CDR3 coding sequence is TGCAGCGCCGCGGGTAGCGGGGGGGCAGATACGCAGTATTTT. This encodes CSAAGSGGADTQYF.

V is TRBV7-3 and J is TRBJ2-5; 9 bases are a match to TRBD1. The CDR3 is 15 amino acids. Germline V lookup: CDR1 SGHTA, CDR2 FQGTGA. The J segment lost 5 bases and the V segment lost 5 bases, leaving 9 bases of the junction unmatched. The CDR3 spells CASSARTGAWETQYF. The CDR3 DNA reads TGTGCCAGCAGCGCAAGGACAGGGGCATGGGAGACCCAGTACTTC. The full variable domain, its missing parts supplied by reference TRBV7-3 and TRBJ2-5, is GAGVSQTPSNKVTEKGKYVELRCDPISGHTALYWYRQSLGQGPEFLIYFQGTGAADDSGLPNDRFFAVRPEGSVSTLKIQRTERGDSAVYLCASSARTGAWETQYFGPGTRLLVL.

The chain couples TRBV5-1 to TRBJ1-3; TRBD1 might be the D (6 bases). The germline gives CDR1 SGHRS, CDR2 YFSETQ. The CDR3 contains 14 residues. V lost 3 bases and J lost 4, with 11 bases in between. The CDR3: CASSSSGGGNTIYF. Written as DNA, the CDR3 is TGCGCCAGCAGCTCCTCGGGGGGCGGAAACACCATATATTTT.

This clone has only one observation. Here the CDR3 DNA reads TGTGCCAGCAGCGAAACCGGACAGGGTTCCGTCACAGATACGCAGTATTTT. Amino acid sequence: CASSETGQGSVTDTQYF. This chain connects TRBV9 to TRBJ2-3; 8 nucleotides agree with TRBD1. The J segment lost 2 bases and the V segment lost 3 bases, leaving 11 bases of the junction unmatched. CDR3 length equals 17 residues. Germline CDR1 SGDLS, CDR2 YYNGEE.

This chain joins TRBV10-2 and TRBJ1-3, with unresolved D. CDR1 and CDR2 from the germline V gene are WSHSY and SAAADI. Between the trimmed V and J ends, which lost 8 bases and 7 bases, there was a span of 6 bases. This CDR3 has 10 amino acids. The chain's CDR3 is CASGGNTIYF. Here the CDR3 DNA reads TGCGCCAGCGGAGGGAACACCATATATTTT.

This clone was seen a single time. The chain employs TRBV29-1 and TRBJ2-7; TRBD1 aligns across 10 bases. With 6 bases clipped from V and 0 bases from J, the junction kept 8 bases outside the gene matches. CDR1 is SQVTM and CDR2 is ANQGSEA in the germline V gene. The CDR3 sequence is 15 residues long. The CDR3 protein is CSVQEDRGVSYEQYF. The CDR3 DNA follows: TGCAGCGTCCAGGAGGACAGGGGGGTCTCCTACGAGCAGTACTTC.

The J gene is TRBJ2-7, the V gene TRBV19, with TRBD1 as a possible D gene (7 bases). Germline CDR1 reads LNHDA; CDR2 reads SQIVND (reference sequence). V shed 5 bases and J shed 1 base, with 15 bases lying between them. This CDR3 contains 15 residues. CDR3 sequence reads: CASSRHGGQSYEQYF. The CDR3 bases are TGTGCCAGTAGTCGACACGGGGGACAGTCCTACGAGCAGTACTTC.